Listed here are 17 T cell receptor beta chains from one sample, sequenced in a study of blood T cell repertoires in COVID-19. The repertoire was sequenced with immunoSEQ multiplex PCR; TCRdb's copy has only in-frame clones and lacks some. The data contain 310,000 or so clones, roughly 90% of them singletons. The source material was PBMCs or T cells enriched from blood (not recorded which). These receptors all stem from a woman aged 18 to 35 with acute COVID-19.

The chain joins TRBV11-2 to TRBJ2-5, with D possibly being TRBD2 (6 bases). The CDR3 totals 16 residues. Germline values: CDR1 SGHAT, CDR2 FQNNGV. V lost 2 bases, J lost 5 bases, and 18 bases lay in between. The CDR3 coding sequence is TGTGCCAGCAGCTTAAGTTGGGACGGAGGGATGGAGACCCAGTACTTC. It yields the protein CASSLSWDGGMETQYF.

CDR3 coding DNA: TGTGCCAGCAGTGACTCCCTGAACAGGGGGCATCAGCCCCAGCATTTT. Protein: CASSDSLNRGHQPQHF. This chain links TRBV6-4 with TRBJ1-5, with 9 bases fitting TRBD1. The germline V gene encodes CDR1 MRHNA and CDR2 SNTAGT. V gave up 0 bases and J gave up 5 bases; unmatched junction bases: 5. The CDR3 consists of 16 residues.

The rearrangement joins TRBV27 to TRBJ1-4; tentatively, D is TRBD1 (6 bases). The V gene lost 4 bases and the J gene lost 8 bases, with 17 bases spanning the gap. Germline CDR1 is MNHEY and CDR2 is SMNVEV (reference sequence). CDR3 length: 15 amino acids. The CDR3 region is CASSSTKGQGEKLFF. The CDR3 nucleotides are TGTGCCAGCAGTTCCACCAAGGGCCAGGGGGAAAAACTGTTTTTT.

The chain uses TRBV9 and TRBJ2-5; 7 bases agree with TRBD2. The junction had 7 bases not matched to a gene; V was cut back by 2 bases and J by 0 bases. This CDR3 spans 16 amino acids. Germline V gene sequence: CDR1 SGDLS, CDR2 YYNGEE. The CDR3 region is CASSVRWEGDQETQYF. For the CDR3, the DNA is TGTGCCAGCAGCGTGAGGTGGGAGGGAGACCAAGAGACCCAGTACTTC.

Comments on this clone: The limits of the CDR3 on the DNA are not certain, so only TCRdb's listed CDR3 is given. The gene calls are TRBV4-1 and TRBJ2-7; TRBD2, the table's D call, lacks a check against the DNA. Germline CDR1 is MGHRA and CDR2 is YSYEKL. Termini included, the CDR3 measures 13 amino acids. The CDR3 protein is CASSQVGTGIPYF.

The CDR3 is CASSQGGGLGGYEQYF. The CDR3 DNA reads as TGTGCCAGCAGCCAAGGTGGGGGACTAGGGGGTTACGAGCAGTACTTC. The chain couples TRBV3-1 (or the pseudogene TRBV3-2) to TRBJ2-7; 8 bases agree with TRBD2. CDR3 length: 16 amino acids. J gave up 4 bases and V 1 base, and 9 bases lay outside the gene matches. The germline V gene encodes CDR1 LGHDT and CDR2 YNNKEL (reference sequence).

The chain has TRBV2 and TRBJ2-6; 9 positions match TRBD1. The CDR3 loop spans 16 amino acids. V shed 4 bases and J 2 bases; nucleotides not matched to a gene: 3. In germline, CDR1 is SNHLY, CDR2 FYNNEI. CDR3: CASSGDREAGANVLTF. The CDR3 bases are TGTGCCAGCAGTGGGGACAGGGAAGCTGGGGCCAACGTCCTGACTTTC.

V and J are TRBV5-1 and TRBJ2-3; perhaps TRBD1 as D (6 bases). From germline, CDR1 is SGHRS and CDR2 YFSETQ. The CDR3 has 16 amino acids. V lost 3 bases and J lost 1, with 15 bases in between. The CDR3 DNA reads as TGCGCCAGCAGCTACTCACAGGGAAAGGGCACAGATACGCAGTATTTT. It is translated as CASSYSQGKGTDTQYF. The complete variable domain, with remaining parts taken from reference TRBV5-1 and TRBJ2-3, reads KAGVTQTPRYLIKTRGQQVTLSCSPISGHRSVSWYQQTPGQGLQFLFEYFSETQRNKGNFPGRFSGRQFSNSRSEMNVSTLELGDSALYLCASSYSQGKGTDTQYFGPGTRLTVL.

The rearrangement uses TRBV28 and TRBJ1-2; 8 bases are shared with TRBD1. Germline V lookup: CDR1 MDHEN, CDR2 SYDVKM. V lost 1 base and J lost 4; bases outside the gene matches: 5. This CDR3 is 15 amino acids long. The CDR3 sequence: CASSLSQDRVYGYTF. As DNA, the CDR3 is TGTGCCAGCAGTTTATCCCAGGACAGGGTCTATGGCTACACCTTC.

CDR3 loop: CASSLVAGGAYNEQFF. In DNA, the CDR3 is TGCGCCAGCAGCTTGGTAGCGGGAGGCGCATACAATGAGCAGTTCTTC. The J gene is TRBJ2-1, the V gene TRBV5-1; 10 bases align to TRBD2. The germline V gene encodes CDR1 SGHRS and CDR2 YFSETQ. The CDR3 contains 16 residues. Trimming at V came to 0 bases and at J to 4 bases, leaving 4 bases not matched to a gene.

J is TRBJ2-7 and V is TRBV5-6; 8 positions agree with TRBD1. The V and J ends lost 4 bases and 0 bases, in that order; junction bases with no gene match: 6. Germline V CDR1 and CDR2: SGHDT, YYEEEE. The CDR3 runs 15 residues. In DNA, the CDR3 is TGTGCCAGCAGCCCGGAAACAGGGGGCTCCTACGAGCAGTACTTC. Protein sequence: CASSPETGGSYEQYF.

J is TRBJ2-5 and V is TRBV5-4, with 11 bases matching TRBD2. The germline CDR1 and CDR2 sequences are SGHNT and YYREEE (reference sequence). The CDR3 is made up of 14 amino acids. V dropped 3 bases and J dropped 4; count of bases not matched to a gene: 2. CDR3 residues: CASSSGLAGETQYF. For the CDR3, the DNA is TGTGCCAGCAGCTCCGGACTAGCGGGAGAGACCCAGTACTTC. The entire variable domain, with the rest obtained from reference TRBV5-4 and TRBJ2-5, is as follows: ETGVTQSPTHLIKTRGQQVTLRCSSQSGHNTVSWYQQALGQGPQFIFQYYREEENGRGNFPPRFSGLQFPNYSSELNVNALELDDSALYLCASSSGLAGETQYFGPGTRLLVL.

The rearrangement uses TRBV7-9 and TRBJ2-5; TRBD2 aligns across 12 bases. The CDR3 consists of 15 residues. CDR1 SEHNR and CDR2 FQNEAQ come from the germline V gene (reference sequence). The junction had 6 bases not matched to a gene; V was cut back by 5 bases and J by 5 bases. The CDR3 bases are TGTGCCAGCAGCCCCTCGCTAGCGGGAGGGGAGACCCAGTACTTC. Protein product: CASSPSLAGGETQYF.

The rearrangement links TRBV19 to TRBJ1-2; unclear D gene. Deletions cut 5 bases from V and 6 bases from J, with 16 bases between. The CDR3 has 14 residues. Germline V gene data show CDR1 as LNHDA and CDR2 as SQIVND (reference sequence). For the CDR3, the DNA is TGTGCCAGTAGTGTTCGGCCAGGTGCCAATGGCTACACCTTC. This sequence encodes CASSVRPGANGYTF.

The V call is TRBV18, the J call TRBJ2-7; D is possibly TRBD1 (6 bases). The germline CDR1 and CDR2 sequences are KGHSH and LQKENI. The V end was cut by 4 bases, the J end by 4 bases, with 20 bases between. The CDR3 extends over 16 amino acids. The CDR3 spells CASSRQGGQGGYEQYF. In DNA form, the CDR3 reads TGTGCCAGCTCACGTCAAGGGGGTCAAGGGGGATACGAGCAGTACTTC. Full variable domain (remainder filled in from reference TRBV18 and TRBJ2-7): NAGVMQNPRHLVRRRGQEARLRCSPMKGHSHVYWYRQLPEEGLKFMVYLQKENIIDESGMPKERFSAEFPKEGPSILRIQQVVRGDSAAYFCASSRQGGQGGYEQYFGPGTRLTVT.

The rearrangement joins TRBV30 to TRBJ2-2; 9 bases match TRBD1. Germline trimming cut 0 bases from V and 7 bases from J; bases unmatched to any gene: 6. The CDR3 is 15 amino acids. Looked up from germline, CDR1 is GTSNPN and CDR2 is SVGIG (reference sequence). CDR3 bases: TGTGCCTGGAGTGTGGGGGACAGGGTGTTCGGGGAGCTGTTTTTT. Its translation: CAWSVGDRVFGELFF.

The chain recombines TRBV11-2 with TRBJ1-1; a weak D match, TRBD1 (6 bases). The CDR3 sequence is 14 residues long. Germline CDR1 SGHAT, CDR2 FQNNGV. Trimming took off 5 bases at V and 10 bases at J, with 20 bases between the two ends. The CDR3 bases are TGTGCCAGCAGCCCCAGGGCGGGCAGGGGTCGAGCTTTCTTT. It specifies CASSPRAGRGRAFF.